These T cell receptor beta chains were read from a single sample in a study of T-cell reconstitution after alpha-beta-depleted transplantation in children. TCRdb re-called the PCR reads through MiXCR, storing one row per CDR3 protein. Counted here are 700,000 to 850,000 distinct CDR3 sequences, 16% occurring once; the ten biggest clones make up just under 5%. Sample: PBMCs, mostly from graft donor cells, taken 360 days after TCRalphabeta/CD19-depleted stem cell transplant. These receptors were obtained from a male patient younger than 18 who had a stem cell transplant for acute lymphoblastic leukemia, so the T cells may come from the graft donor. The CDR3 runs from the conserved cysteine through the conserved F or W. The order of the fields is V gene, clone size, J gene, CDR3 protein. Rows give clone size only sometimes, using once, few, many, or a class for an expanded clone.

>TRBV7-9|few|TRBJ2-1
CASNSGRAWVEQFF
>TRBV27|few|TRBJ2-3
CASSWQDTDTQYF
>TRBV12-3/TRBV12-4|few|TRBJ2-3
CASSLGWTSASTDTQYF
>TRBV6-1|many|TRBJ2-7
CASIIQGQYF
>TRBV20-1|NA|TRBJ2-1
CSASTDHNEQFF
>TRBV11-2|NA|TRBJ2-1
CASSLGVGAGVEQFF
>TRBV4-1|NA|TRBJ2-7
CASSQVSSGTYEQYF
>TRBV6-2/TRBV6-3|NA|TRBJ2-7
CASSYSTSWQYF
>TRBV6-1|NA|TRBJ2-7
CASIKGGSSSYEQYF
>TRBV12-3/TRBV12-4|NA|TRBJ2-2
CASTLAARTGELFF
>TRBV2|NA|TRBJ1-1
CASSDPFYTEAFF
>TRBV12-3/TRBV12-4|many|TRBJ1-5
CASSPQDSWYSNQPQHF
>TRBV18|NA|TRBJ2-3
CASSPLDVSTDTQYF
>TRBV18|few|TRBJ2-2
CASSQQLSNRDTGELFF